The 17 T cell receptor beta chains below come from one sample, sequenced in a study of OX40 agonist ivuxolimab in advanced cancers. Profiling relied on immunoSEQ multiplex PCR, and the TCRdb table lists in-frame clones only, not all of them. Of fewer than 25,000 clones listed, more than 75% were seen once; the top ten hold roughly 22%. The sample consisted of CD4+ or CD8+ T cells sorted from blood, taken in a trial of the OX40 agonist ivuxolimab. Receptors originate from an adult with an advanced solid tumor such as melanoma, head and neck, liver or kidney cancer.

DNA for the CDR3: TGCGCCAGCAGCCAAGAAAGGGGAACGGGAGCCTACGAGCAGTACTTC. Translated: CASSQERGTGAYEQYF. The rearrangement uses TRBV4-1 and TRBJ2-7; TRBD2 is a possible D gene (6 bases). Looked up from germline, CDR1 is MGHRA and CDR2 is YSYEKL. The ends were cut back, 0 bases at V and 2 bases at J, with 14 bases in the middle. This CDR3 contains 16 residues.

This clone was seen a handful of times. The V gene is TRBV4-1, the J gene TRBJ1-2; 7 positions match TRBD1. The ends lost 3 bases at V and 1 base at J; junction bases unmatched: 14. The CDR3 sequence is 18 residues long. Germline CDR1 reads MGHRA; CDR2 reads YSYEKL. The chain's CDR3 is CASSHITGDWGSNYGYTF. The CDR3 nucleotides read TGCGCCAGCAGCCATATTACAGGGGATTGGGGGAGTAACTATGGCTACACCTTC.

The rearrangement joins TRBV29-1 to TRBJ2-2; D not certain. Trimming stripped 0 bases from V and 2 bases from J, with 10 bases between. CDR1 is SQVTM and CDR2 is ANQGSEA in the germline V gene. The CDR3 has 15 amino acids. The CDR3 coding sequence is TGCAGCGTTGAAGATTCACACAGCAACACCGGGGAGCTGTTTTTT. As protein: CSVEDSHSNTGELFF.

As concerns this clone: A read error may account for a junction end that differs from germline. This CDR3 reads CASSLGQGPLNEQFF. The CDR3 DNA is TGTGCTAGCAGCTTAGGACAGGGGCCTCTCAATGAGCAGTTCTTC. V gene TRBV7-7 combines with J gene TRBJ2-1, with 9 bases that match TRBD1. The CDR3 spans 15 residues. The germline V gene encodes CDR1 SSHAT and CDR2 FNYEAQ (reference sequence).

The chain has TRBV7-8 and TRBJ2-2, with 7 bases identical to TRBD2. The CDR3 contains 14 residues. The J segment lost 3 bases and the V segment lost 6 bases, leaving 4 bases of the junction unmatched. CDR1 and CDR2 (germline): SGHVS, FQNEAQ. The CDR3: CASRREVDTGELFF. The CDR3 DNA follows: TGTGCCAGCAGACGGGAGGTCGACACCGGGGAGCTGTTTTTT.

The chain is built from TRBV6-9 and TRBJ2-6; D gene unclear. This CDR3 spans 15 amino acids. CDR1 is MNHGY, CDR2 SVAAGI, per germline. V lost 3 bases, J lost 1 base, and 7 bases lay in between. The CDR3 bases are TGTGCCAGCAGTTACGGTATTTCTGGGGCCAACGTCCTGACTTTC. As protein: CASSYGISGANVLTF.

The rearrangement links TRBV27 to TRBJ1-5; 7 bases match TRBD1. CDR3 size: 14 residues. Trimming removed 5 bases from V and 4 bases from J; junction bases left unmatched: 5. Germline V gene sequence: CDR1 MNHEY, CDR2 SMNVEV (reference sequence). CDR3 protein: CASSTGQKNQPQHF. CDR3 DNA: TGTGCCAGCAGTACGGGACAGAAAAATCAGCCCCAGCATTTT.

By share of the sample, this clone is medium-sized. The gene calls are TRBV4-2 and TRBJ2-7; 7 bases line up with TRBD2. The CDR3 covers 15 residues. V gave up 0 bases and J gave up 0 bases; unmatched junction bases: 2. Germline lookup yields CDR1 LGHNA and CDR2 YNFKEQ. CDR3 in DNA: TGTGCCAGCAGCCAAGAACGCGGGAGCTCCTACGAGCAGTACTTC. Translated: CASSQERGSSYEQYF.

This chain's CDR3 is CASSPGGEGYEQYF. Here the CDR3 DNA reads TGTGCCAGCAGCCCTGGGGGCGAGGGCTACGAGCAGTACTTC. The rearrangement links TRBV11-3 to TRBJ2-7; D is perhaps TRBD1 (6 bases). Germline CDR1 reads SGHNT; CDR2 reads YENEEA. The CDR3 extends over 14 amino acids. With 5 bases removed from V and 3 bases from J, the gap between germline ends came to 14 bases.

This chain joins TRBV6-6 and TRBJ1-4, with D maybe TRBD1 (5 bases). The CDR3 extends over 14 amino acids. Between the trimmed V and J ends, which lost 4 bases and 8 bases, there was a span of 14 bases. Germline V CDR1 and CDR2: MNHNY, SVGAGI (reference sequence). CDR3 region: CASSSGSVDEKLFF. CDR3 nucleotides: TGTGCCAGCAGTTCAGGGAGTGTCGACGAAAAACTGTTTTTT.

This clone was detected only once. The chain recombines TRBV7-9 with TRBJ2-3; tentative D call: TRBD2 (5 bases). V shed 4 bases and J shed 0 bases, with 23 bases lying between them. Germline CDR1 SEHNR, CDR2 FQNEAQ (reference sequence). The CDR3 totals 19 residues. CDR3 in DNA: TGTGCCAGCAGCTCCCCCGGGGAGCAGATATCACCTAGCACAGATACGCAGTATTTT. Its protein is CASSSPGEQISPSTDTQYF.

This clone was found a few times. This chain joins TRBV6-1 and TRBJ1-4, with 7 bases fitting TRBD1. Looked up from germline, CDR1 is MNHNS and CDR2 is SASEGT. The CDR3 covers 14 residues. V was clipped by 5 bases and J by 5 bases; unmatched bases: 5. This CDR3 is CASSLGQKNEKLFF. The CDR3 DNA is TGTGCCAGCAGTCTGGGACAGAAAAATGAAAAACTGTTTTTT.

This rearrangement joins TRBV4-1 to TRBJ2-7; the D gene is possibly TRBD1 (6 bases). The CDR3 is made up of 13 amino acids. CDR1 is MGHRA and CDR2 is YSYEKL in the germline V gene. V dropped 4 bases and J dropped 4 bases, with 11 bases sitting between them. In DNA form, the CDR3 reads TGCGCCAGCAGCCCCAAGCAGGGGTACGAGCAGTACTTC. Translation: CASSPKQGYEQYF.

The chain's CDR3 is CASSVPTGGLDEQFF. The CDR3 nucleotides read TGCGCCAGCAGCGTCCCAACAGGGGGCTTGGATGAGCAGTTCTTC. The V call is TRBV5-1, the J call TRBJ2-1, with TRBD1 identical over 9 bases. Per germline, CDR1 SGHRS and CDR2 YFSETQ. The V gene end was trimmed by 4 bases and the J gene end by 8 bases; junction bases not matched to a gene: 10. The CDR3 sequence is 15 residues long.

This chain joins TRBV13 and TRBJ2-7; 11 positions match TRBD1. The trim removed 6 bases at V and 0 bases at J, leaving 19 bases unmatched. CDR1 and CDR2 from the germline V gene are PRHDT and FYEKMQ (reference sequence). The CDR3 has 20 amino acids. This chain's CDR3 is CASRQRGAGQGGLSSYEQYF. CDR3 DNA: TGTGCCAGCAGGCAAAGGGGGGCGGGACAGGGGGGCCTCAGCTCCTACGAGCAGTACTTC.

The V call is TRBV29-1, the J call TRBJ1-3; 10 nucleotides align to TRBD1. The CDR3 is made up of 14 amino acids. V shed 4 bases, J shed 4 bases, and the junction held 4 bases outside the gene matches. Germline assignment: CDR1 SQVTM and CDR2 ANQGSEA. CDR3 nucleotides: TGCAGCGTTGTTGGGACAGGGGACGGAAACACCATATATTTT. Translated, it gives CSVVGTGDGNTIYF.

This chain links TRBV9 with TRBJ1-1, with D perhaps matching TRBD1 (5 bases). The CDR3 consists of 15 residues. V was cut by 0 bases and J by 4 bases, with 13 bases left in between. The V gene's germline CDR1 is SGDLS and CDR2 YYNGEE. CDR3 loop: CASSVDGAKGTEAFF. DNA of the CDR3: TGTGCCAGCAGCGTAGACGGGGCCAAGGGCACTGAAGCTTTCTTT.